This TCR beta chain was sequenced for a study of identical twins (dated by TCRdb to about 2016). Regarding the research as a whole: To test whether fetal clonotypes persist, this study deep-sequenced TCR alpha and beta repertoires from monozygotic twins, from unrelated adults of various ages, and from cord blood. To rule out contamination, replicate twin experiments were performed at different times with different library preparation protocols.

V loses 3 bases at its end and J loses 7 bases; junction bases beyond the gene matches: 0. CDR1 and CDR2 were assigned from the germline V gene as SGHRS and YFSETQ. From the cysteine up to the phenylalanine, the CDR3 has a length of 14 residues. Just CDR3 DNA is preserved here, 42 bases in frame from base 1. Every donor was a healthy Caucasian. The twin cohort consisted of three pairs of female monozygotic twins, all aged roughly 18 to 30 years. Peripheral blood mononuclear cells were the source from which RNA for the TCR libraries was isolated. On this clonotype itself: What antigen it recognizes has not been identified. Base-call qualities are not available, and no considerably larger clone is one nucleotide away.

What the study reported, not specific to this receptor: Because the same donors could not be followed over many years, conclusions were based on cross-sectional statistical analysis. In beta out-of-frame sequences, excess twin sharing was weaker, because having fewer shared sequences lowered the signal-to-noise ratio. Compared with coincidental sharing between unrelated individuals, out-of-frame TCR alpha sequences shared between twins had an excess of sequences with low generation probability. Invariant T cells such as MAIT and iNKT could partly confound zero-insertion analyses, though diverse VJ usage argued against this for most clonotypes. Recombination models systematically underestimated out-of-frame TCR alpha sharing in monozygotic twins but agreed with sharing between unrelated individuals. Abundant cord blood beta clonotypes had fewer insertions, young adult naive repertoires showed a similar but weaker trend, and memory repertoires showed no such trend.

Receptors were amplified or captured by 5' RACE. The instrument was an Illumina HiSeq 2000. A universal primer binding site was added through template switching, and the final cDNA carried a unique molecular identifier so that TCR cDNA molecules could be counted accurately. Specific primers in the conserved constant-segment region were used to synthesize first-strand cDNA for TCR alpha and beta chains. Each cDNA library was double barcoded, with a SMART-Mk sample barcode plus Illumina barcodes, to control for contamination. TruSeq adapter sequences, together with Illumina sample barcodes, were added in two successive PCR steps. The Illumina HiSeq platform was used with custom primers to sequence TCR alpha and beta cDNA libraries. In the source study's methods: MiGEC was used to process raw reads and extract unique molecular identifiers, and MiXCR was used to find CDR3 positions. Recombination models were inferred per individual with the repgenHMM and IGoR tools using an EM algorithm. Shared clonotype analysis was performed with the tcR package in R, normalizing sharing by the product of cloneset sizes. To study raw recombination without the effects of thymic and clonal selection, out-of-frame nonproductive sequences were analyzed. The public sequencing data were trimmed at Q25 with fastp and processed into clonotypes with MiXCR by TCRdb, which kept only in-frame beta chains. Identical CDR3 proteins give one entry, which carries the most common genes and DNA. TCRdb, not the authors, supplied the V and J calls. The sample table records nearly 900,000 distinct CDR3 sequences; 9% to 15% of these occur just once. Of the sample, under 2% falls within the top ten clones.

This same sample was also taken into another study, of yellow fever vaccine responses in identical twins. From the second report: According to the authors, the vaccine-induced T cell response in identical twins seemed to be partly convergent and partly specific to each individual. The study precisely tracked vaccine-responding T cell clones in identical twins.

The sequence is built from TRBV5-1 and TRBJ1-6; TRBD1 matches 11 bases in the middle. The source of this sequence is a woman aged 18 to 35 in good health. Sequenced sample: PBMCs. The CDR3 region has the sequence CASSWDRGNSPLHF. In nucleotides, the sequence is TGCGCCAGCAGCTGGGACAGGGGGAATTCACCCCTCCACTTT.